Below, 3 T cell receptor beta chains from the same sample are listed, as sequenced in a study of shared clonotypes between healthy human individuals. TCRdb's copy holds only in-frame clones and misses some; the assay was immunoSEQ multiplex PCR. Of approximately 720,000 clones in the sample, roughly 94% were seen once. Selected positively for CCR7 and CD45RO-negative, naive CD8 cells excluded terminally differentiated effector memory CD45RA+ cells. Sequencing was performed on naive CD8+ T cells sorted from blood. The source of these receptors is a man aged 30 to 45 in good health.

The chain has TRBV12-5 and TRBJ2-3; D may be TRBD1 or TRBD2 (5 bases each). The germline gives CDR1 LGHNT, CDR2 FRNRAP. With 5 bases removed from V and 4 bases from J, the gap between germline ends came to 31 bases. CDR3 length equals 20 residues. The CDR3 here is CASGPPPGSLAERFADTQYF. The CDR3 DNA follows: TGTGCTAGTGGTCCACCACCAGGGTCCCTAGCAGAAAGGTTCGCAGATACGCAGTATTTT.

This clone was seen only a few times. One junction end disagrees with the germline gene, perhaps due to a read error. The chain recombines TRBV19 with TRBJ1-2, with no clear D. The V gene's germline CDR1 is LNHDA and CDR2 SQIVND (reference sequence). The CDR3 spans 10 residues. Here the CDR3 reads CASSILKRPF. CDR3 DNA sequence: TGTGCCAGTAGTATCCTTAAAAGGCCCTTC.

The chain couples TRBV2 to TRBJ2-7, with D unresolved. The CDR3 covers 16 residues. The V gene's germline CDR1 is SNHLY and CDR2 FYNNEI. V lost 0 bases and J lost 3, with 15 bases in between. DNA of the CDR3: TGTGCCAGCAGTGAAGCTCGTACGTCGTGGGGCTACGAGCAGTACTTC. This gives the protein CASSEARTSWGYEQYF. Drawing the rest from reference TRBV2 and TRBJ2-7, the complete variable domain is EPEVTQTPSHQVTQMGQEVILRCVPISNHLYFYWYRQILGQKVEFLVSFYNNEISEKSEIFDDQFSVERPDGSNFTLKIRSTKLEDSAMYFCASSEARTSWGYEQYFGPGTRLTVT.